A single sample gave rise to the 27 T cell receptor beta chains below, sequenced in a study of T cells after yellow fever vaccination. Each CDR3 protein is one row after TCRdb ran MiXCR on the 5' RACE reads. Among a few hundred thousand distinct CDR3 sequences, roughly 6.8% were seen once, and the ten largest hold 18%. The sequences come from PBMCs, collected about 49 days after the first yellow fever vaccination. These receptors were taken from a man younger than 35 who received the YFV17D yellow fever vaccine.

In its sample, this clonotype was seen a few times. The chain has TRBV9 and TRBJ2-1; D tentatively reads TRBD1 or TRBD2 (6 bases each). Germline V CDR1 and CDR2: SGDLS, YYNGEE. The CDR3 consists of 13 residues. The V gene lost 4 bases and the J gene lost 6 bases, with 11 bases spanning the gap. CDR3 protein: CASSPGASNEQFF. The DNA of the CDR3 is TGTGCCAGCAGCCCGGGGGCTAGCAATGAGCAGTTCTTC.

This clonotype was seen a few times. This chain joins TRBV6-5 and TRBJ2-5; no reliable D call. Trimming left V 4 bases short and J 5 bases short, with 11 bases between. Germline CDR1 is MNHEY and CDR2 is SVGAGI. There are 13 residues in the CDR3. CDR3 loop: CASSFRGPETQYF. Written as DNA, the CDR3 is TGTGCCAGCAGTTTCCGTGGTCCGGAGACCCAGTACTTC.

In this sample, this clonotype turned up a few times. The chain combines TRBV4-2 with TRBJ2-5; D call uncertain. Trimming took off 0 bases at V and 14 bases at J, with 19 bases between the two ends. The CDR3 sequence is 14 residues long. Germline V gene sequence: CDR1 LGHNA, CDR2 YNFKEQ. CDR3 region: CASSQDSGSYPLYF. The CDR3 region has the DNA TGTGCCAGCAGCCAAGATTCGGGCTCCTACCCCCTATACTTC.

The chain employs TRBV9 and TRBJ2-7; D call uncertain. V lost 3 bases to trimming and J lost 7 bases, with 5 bases between them. CDR1 and CDR2 from the germline V gene are SGDLS and YYNGEE. This CDR3 has 10 residues. The CDR3 protein is CASSDSEQYV. For the CDR3, the DNA is TGTGCCAGCAGCGATTCTGAGCAGTACGTC.

The table lists this clonotype with a few counts. The chain recombines TRBV6-1 with TRBJ2-5, with 7 bases aligning to TRBD2. CDR1 is MNHNS and CDR2 is SASEGT in the germline V gene. The CDR3 is 14 residues long. Germline trimming cut 2 bases from V and 2 bases from J; bases unmatched to any gene: 2. For the CDR3, the DNA is TGTGCCAGCAGTGAATTCGGGGGGCAAGAGACCCAGTACTTC. Translation gives CASSEFGGQETQYF.

The table lists this clonotype with a few counts. The V gene is TRBV5-4, the J gene TRBJ2-1, with 7 bases fitting TRBD1. The CDR3 sequence is 15 residues long. Germline V gene data show CDR1 as SGHNT and CDR2 as YYREEE (reference sequence). The trim removed 6 bases at V and 7 bases at J, leaving 13 bases unmatched. The CDR3 DNA reads as TGTGCCAGCAAATATGGAACAGGGGCGTCTAATGAGCAGTTCTTC. Translating gives CASKYGTGASNEQFF.

For the CDR3, the DNA is TGTGCCTGGAGTGCGGGACAGTTCAATCAGCCCCAGCATTTT. This gives the protein CAWSAGQFNQPQHF. This chain links TRBV30 with TRBJ1-5, with 7 bases matching TRBD1. V was clipped by 1 base and J by 3 bases; unmatched bases: 3. The V gene's germline CDR1 is GTSNPN and CDR2 SVGIG (reference sequence). There are 14 residues in the CDR3.

This clonotype was detected many times. The chain links TRBV5-4 to TRBJ2-5; 10 nucleotides line up with TRBD2. This CDR3 comprises 16 residues. Germline V gene sequence: CDR1 SGHNT, CDR2 YYREEE (reference sequence). V lost 1 base and J lost 5; bases outside the gene matches: 8. CDR3 DNA sequence: TGTGCCAGCAGCTTGATCAGCGGGGGGGCCCGGGAGACCCAGTACTTC. It translates to CASSLISGGARETQYF.

The chain recombines TRBV5-1 with TRBJ2-2; 12 positions match TRBD2. The junction had 5 bases not matched to a gene; V was cut back by 3 bases and J by 2 bases. Per the germline V gene, CDR1 is SGHRS and CDR2 is YFSETQ. This CDR3 has 17 amino acids. CDR3 protein: CASSSRLAGANTGELFF. CDR3 in DNA: TGCGCCAGCAGCTCCAGACTAGCGGGGGCTAACACCGGGGAGCTGTTTTTT. The full variable domain, rest sourced from reference TRBV5-1 and TRBJ2-2, is KAGVTQTPRYLIKTRGQQVTLSCSPISGHRSVSWYQQTPGQGLQFLFEYFSETQRNKGNFPGRFSGRQFSNSRSEMNVSTLELGDSALYLCASSSRLAGANTGELFFGEGSRLTVL.

This clonotype was found many times. This sequence joins TRBV14 and TRBJ2-3; a possible D gene is TRBD1 (5 bases). CDR3 length: 12 amino acids. Trimming left V 4 bases short and J 10 bases short, with 12 bases between. Germline V gene sequence: CDR1 SGHDN, CDR2 FVKESK. CDR3 nucleotide sequence: TGTGCCAGCAGCCGACAGCCGGGTCCGCAGTATTTT. Translating it yields CASSRQPGPQYF.

The chain links TRBV19 to TRBJ2-6; either TRBD1 or TRBD2 may fit D (5 bases each). The CDR3 is made up of 16 amino acids. The V gene's germline CDR1 is LNHDA and CDR2 SQIVND (reference sequence). V was clipped by 4 bases and J by 3 bases, with 13 bases between them. The CDR3 DNA follows: TGTGCCAGTAGTAGGGACGGACTTTTTGGGGCCAACGTCCTGACTTTC. It is translated as CASSRDGLFGANVLTF.

This chain links TRBV5-1 with TRBJ2-4; TRBD2 matches 13 bases. Germline values: CDR1 SGHRS, CDR2 YFSETQ. Trimming took 3 bases from V and 8 from J; bases not matched to a gene: 11. The CDR3 runs to 17 residues. CDR3 loop: CASSSPSGLAGRYIQYF. The CDR3 DNA follows: TGCGCCAGCAGCTCTCCCTCGGGACTAGCGGGGAGGTACATTCAGTACTTC.

This clonotype was found many times. The chain couples TRBV19 to TRBJ2-4; 9 bases match TRBD1. Per germline, CDR1 LNHDA and CDR2 SQIVND (reference sequence). The CDR3 contains 14 residues. J lost 5 bases, V lost 7 bases, and 6 bases had no gene match. The CDR3 region has the DNA TGTGCCAGTATTAGGGACAGGGCGCAAAACATTCAGTACTTC. The encoded protein is CASIRDRAQNIQYF.

In this sample, this clonotype turned up many times. The rearrangement uses TRBV12-3 or TRBV12-4 and TRBJ1-5; D is uncertain. The CDR3 spans 14 residues. Trimming took off 2 bases at V and 2 bases at J, with 7 bases between the two ends. DNA of the CDR3: TGTGCCAGCAGTTTAATGGATCGCAATCAGCCCCAGCATTTT. As protein: CASSLMDRNQPQHF.

This clonotype was detected only a few times. The chain uses TRBV20-1 and TRBJ2-5, with TRBD2 identical over 9 bases. From germline, CDR1 is DFQATT and CDR2 SNEGSKA (reference sequence). The CDR3 has 15 amino acids. Trimming at V came to 0 bases and at J to 9 bases, leaving 11 bases not matched to a gene. In DNA, the CDR3 is TGCAGTGCTAGAGATCCTCTAGCGGGGCCTGTGGCCCAGTACTTC. It encodes CSARDPLAGPVAQYF.

This chain links TRBV7-9 with TRBJ1-1; 7 bases align to TRBD1. The CDR3 consists of 13 residues. The V and J ends lost 11 bases and 1 base, in that order; junction bases with no gene match: 7. Germline V lookup: CDR1 SEHNR, CDR2 FQNEAQ (reference sequence). The CDR3 here is CASEDRTNTEAFF. The CDR3 DNA reads as TGTGCCTCCGAGGACAGGACGAACACTGAAGCTTTCTTT. Together with reference TRBV7-9 and TRBJ1-1, the CDR3 gives the full variable domain: DTGVSQNPRHKITKRGQNVTFRCDPISEHNRLYWYRQTLGQGPEFLTYFQNEAQLEKSRLLSDRFSAERPKGSFSTLEIQRTEQGDSAMYLCASEDRTNTEAFFGQGTRLTVV.

The table lists this clonotype with a few counts. The chain is built from TRBV13 and TRBJ2-2, with TRBD2 matching 14 bases. V was clipped by 5 bases and J by 7 bases; unmatched bases: 12. Germline assignment: CDR1 PRHDT and CDR2 FYEKMQ (reference sequence). CDR3 length equals 18 residues. The CDR3 DNA reads as TGTGCCAGCAGCCCCGGGACTAGCGGGGGCGCCGGGGTCGGGGAGCTGTTTTTT. Translated: CASSPGTSGGAGVGELFF.

This clonotype was seen a few times. V gene TRBV5-1 combines with J gene TRBJ2-1; 7 nucleotides line up with TRBD2. Germline assignment: CDR1 SGHRS and CDR2 YFSETQ. The CDR3 runs 16 residues. V gave up 0 bases and J gave up 8 bases; unmatched junction bases: 11. The CDR3 loop reads CASSLAIAGEVYEQFF. CDR3 nucleotides: TGCGCCAGCAGCTTGGCGATCGCGGGGGAAGTCTATGAGCAGTTCTTC.

The chain has TRBV7-2 and TRBJ2-3; D is possibly TRBD2 (5 bases). Between the trimmed V and J ends, which lost 4 bases and 0 bases, there was a span of 8 bases. CDR3 size: 14 residues. Germline assignment: CDR1 SGHTA and CDR2 FQGNSA. The CDR3 nucleotides read TGTGCCAGCAGCTCAGCGGTTAGCACAGATACGCAGTATTTT. This sequence encodes CASSSAVSTDTQYF.

The V call is TRBV6-6, the J call TRBJ2-1, with 7 bases fitting TRBD2. Germline V CDR1 and CDR2: MNHNY, SVGAGI (reference sequence). J lost 8 bases, V lost 7 bases, and 2 bases had no gene match. The CDR3 is 11 residues long. The CDR3 sequence: CASTGGDEQFF. The CDR3 nucleotides read TGTGCCAGCACTGGGGGGGATGAGCAGTTCTTC.

This clonotype has only a few counts. The chain links TRBV4-1 to TRBJ1-2; D ambiguous. Trimming pared 1 base from V and 6 bases from J, leaving 9 bases between. The CDR3 runs to 13 residues. From germline, CDR1 is MGHRA and CDR2 YSYEKL. The CDR3 bases are TGCGCCAGCAGCCAAGTGAGTCAGGATGGCTACACCTTC. Encoded protein: CASSQVSQDGYTF.

This rearrangement joins TRBV3-1 to TRBJ2-7; D tentatively fits TRBD1 or TRBD2 (5 bases each). Germline-derived CDR1 and CDR2 are LGHDT and YNNKEL (reference sequence). This CDR3 has 18 amino acids. CDR3: CATSQSPGGLENIYEQYV. CDR3 coding DNA: TGTGCCACCAGCCAATCCCCTGGGGGTTTAGAGAACATTTACGAGCAGTACGTC.

This chain links TRBV4-3 with TRBJ2-7; D ambiguous. The CDR3 sequence is 17 residues long. Trimming stripped 3 bases from V and 4 bases from J, with 22 bases between. Germline V gene data show CDR1 as LGHNA and CDR2 as YSLEER. The CDR3 loop is CASSQDNWSATAYEQYF. The CDR3 DNA sequence: TGCGCCAGCAGCCAGGATAATTGGAGCGCTACGGCGTACGAGCAGTACTTC.

This clonotype was observed a few times. The J gene is TRBJ2-5, the V gene TRBV13, with TRBD2 matching over 11 bases. In germline, CDR1 is PRHDT, CDR2 FYEKMQ (reference sequence). The trim removed 5 bases at V and 3 bases at J, leaving 2 bases unmatched. The length of the CDR3 is 14 residues. Here the CDR3 reads CASSPGLAEETQYF. The DNA for the CDR3 is TGTGCCAGCAGCCCGGGACTAGCGGAAGAGACCCAGTACTTC.

The table lists this clonotype with a few counts. The rearrangement uses TRBV7-9 and TRBJ2-1, with 7 bases lining up with TRBD1. CDR1 is SEHNR, CDR2 FQNEAQ, per germline (reference sequence). J gave up 3 bases and V 0 bases, and 8 bases lay outside the gene matches. The CDR3 is made up of 17 amino acids. The DNA for the CDR3 is TGTGCCAGCAGCTTAGCGAGAAGGGGGCGAAGCTACAATGAGCAGTTCTTC. Amino acid sequence: CASSLARRGRSYNEQFF. The variable domain in full, with the rest retrieved from reference TRBV7-9 and TRBJ2-1, is DTGVSQNPRHKITKRGQNVTFRCDPISEHNRLYWYRQTLGQGPEFLTYFQNEAQLEKSRLLSDRFSAERPKGSFSTLEIQRTEQGDSAMYLCASSLARRGRSYNEQFFGPGTRLTVL.

This CDR3 reads CAWTMDRSYEQYF. CDR3 bases: TGTGCCTGGACAATGGATAGATCCTACGAGCAGTACTTC. The chain has TRBV30 and TRBJ2-7; D unresolved. Between the trimmed V and J ends, which lost 4 bases and 1 base, there was a span of 11 bases. The CDR3 has 13 residues. Germline V gene lookup returns CDR1 GTSNPN and CDR2 SVGIG (reference sequence).

As regards this clonotype: Given a much more abundant clone one base away, this may be a read error. The chain joins TRBV5-5 to TRBJ2-1, with D unresolved. The CDR3 totals 15 residues. Per the germline V gene, CDR1 is SGHKS and CDR2 is YYEKEE (reference sequence). The CDR3 loop reads CASSLRLVPWDERFF. The CDR3 coding sequence is TGTGCCAGCAGCTTGCGGCTGGTCCCCTGGGATGAGCGGTTCTTC.